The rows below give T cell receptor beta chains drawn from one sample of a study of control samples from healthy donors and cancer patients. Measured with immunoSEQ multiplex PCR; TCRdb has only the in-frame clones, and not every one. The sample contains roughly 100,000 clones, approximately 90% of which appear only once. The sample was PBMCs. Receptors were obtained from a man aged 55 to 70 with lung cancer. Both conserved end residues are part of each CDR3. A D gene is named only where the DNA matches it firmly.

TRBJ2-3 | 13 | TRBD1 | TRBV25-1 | CASIRGHTDTQYF
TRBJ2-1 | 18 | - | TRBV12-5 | CASGLVQDGHLSYNEQFF
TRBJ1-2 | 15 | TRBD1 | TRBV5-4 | CASSLGGQGYYGYTF
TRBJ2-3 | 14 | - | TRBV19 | CASSSPWLADTQYF
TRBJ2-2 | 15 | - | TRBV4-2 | CASSQGDHNTGELFF
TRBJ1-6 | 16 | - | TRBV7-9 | CASSREAGLRNSPLHF
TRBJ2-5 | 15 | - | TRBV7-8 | CASSLGAGRQETQYF
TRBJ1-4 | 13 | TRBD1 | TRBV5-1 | CASSLGQGTELFF
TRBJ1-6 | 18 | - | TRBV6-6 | CASSPRAAGSSYNSPLHF
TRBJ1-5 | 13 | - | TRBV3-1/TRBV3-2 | CASSPTDNQPQHF
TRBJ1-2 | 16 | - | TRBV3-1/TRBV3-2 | CASSQDPRGANYGYTF
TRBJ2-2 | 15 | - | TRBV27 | CASSLRPLNTGELFF
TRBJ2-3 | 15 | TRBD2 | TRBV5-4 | CASTSGGASTDTQYF